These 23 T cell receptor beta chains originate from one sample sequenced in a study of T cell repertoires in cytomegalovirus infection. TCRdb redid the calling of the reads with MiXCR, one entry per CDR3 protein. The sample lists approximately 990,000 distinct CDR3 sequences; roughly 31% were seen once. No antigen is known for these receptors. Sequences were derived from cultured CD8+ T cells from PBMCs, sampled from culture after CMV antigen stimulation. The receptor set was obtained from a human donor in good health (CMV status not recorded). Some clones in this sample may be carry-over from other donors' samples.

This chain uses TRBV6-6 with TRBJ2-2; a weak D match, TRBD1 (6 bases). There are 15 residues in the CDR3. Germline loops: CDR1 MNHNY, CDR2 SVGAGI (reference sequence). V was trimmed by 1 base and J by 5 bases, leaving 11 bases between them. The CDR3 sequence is CASSYLDSGTGELFF. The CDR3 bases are TGTGCCAGCAGTTACTTGGACAGTGGTACCGGGGAGCTGTTTTTT.

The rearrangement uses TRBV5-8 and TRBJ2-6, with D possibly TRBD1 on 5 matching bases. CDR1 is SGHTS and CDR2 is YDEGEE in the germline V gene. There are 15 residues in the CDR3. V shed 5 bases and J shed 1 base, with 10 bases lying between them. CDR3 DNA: TGTGCCAGCAGGGGCAGGGTATCTGGGGCCAACGTCCTGACTTTC. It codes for CASRGRVSGANVLTF.

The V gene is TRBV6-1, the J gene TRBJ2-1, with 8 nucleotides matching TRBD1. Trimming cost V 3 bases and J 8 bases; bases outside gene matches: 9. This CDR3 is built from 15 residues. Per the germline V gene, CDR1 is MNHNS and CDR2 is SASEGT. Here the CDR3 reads CASSDWQGAFDEQFF. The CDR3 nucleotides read TGTGCCAGCAGTGATTGGCAGGGGGCTTTCGATGAGCAGTTCTTC.

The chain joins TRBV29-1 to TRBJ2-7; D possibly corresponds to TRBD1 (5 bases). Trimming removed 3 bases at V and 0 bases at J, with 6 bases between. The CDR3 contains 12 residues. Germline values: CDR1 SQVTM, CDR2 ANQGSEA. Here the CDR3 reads CSVEDNSYEQYF. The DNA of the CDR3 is TGCAGCGTTGAGGACAACTCCTACGAGCAGTACTTC.

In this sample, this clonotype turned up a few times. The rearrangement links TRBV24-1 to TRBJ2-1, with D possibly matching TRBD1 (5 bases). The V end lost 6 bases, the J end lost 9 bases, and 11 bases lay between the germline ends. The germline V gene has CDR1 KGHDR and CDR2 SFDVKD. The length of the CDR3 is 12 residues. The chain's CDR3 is CATSQGSAEQFF. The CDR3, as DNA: TGTGCCACCAGTCAGGGTTCAGCTGAGCAGTTCTTC.

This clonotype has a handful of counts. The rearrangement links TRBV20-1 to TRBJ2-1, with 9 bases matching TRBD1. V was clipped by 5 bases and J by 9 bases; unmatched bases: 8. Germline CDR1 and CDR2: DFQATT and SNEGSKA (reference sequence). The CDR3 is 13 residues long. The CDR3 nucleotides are TGCAGTGCTTTAAACAGGGGGCGCCCTGAGCAGTTCTTC. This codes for CSALNRGRPEQFF.

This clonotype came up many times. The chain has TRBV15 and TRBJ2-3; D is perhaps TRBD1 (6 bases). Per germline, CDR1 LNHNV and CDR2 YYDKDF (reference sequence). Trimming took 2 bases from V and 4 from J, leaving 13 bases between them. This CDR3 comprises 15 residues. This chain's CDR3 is CATSRQGWGPDTQYF. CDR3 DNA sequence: TGTGCCACCAGCAGACAGGGTTGGGGGCCAGATACGCAGTATTTT.

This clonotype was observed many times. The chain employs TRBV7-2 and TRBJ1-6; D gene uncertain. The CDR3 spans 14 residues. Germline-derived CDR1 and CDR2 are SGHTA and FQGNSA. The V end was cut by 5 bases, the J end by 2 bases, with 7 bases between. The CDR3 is CASSPPAYNSPLHF. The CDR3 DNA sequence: TGTGCCAGCAGCCCCCCAGCCTATAATTCACCCCTCCACTTT.

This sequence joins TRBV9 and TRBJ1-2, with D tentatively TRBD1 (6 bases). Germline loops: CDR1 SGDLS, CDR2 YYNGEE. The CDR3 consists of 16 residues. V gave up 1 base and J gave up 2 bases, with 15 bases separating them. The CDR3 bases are TGTGCCAGCAGCGTAAACAGGGAGAGGGGGAACTATGGCTACACCTTC. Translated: CASSVNRERGNYGYTF. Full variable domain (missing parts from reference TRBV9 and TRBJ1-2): DSGVTQTPKHLITATGQRVTLRCSPRSGDLSVYWYQQSLDQGLQFLIQYYNGEERAKGNILERFSAQQFPDLHSELNLSSLELGDSALYFCASSVNRERGNYGYTFGSGTRLTVV.

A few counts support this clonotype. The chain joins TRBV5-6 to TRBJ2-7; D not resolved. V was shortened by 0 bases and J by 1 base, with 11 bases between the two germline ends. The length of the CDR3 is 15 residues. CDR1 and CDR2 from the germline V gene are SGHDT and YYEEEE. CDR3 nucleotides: TGTGCCAGCAGCTTGGGTGTGTTACTGTCCTACGAGCAGTACTTC. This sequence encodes CASSLGVLLSYEQYF.

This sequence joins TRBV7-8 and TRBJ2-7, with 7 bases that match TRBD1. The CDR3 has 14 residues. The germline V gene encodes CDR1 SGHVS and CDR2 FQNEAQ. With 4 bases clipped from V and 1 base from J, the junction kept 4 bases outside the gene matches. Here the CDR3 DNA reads TGTGCCAGCAGCTACAGACAGGGATCCTACGAGCAGTACGTC. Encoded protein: CASSYRQGSYEQYV.

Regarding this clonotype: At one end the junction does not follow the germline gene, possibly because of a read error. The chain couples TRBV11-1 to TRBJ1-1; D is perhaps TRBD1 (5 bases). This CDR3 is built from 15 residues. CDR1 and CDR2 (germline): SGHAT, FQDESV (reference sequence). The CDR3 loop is CANSVRRGENTEAFF. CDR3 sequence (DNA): TGTGCCAACAGCGTCAGGAGGGGAGAGAACACTGAAGCTTTCTTT.

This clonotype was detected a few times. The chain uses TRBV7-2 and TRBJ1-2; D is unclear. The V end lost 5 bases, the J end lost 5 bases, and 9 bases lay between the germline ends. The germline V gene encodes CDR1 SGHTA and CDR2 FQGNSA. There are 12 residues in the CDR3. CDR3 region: CASSVQAYGYTF. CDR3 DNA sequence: TGTGCCAGCAGCGTCCAGGCTTATGGCTACACCTTC.

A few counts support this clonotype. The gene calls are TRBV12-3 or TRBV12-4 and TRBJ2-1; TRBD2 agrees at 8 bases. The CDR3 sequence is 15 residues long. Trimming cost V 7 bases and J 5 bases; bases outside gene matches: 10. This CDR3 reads CASTLGAGGNNEQFF. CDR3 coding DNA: TGTGCCAGCACCCTGGGGGCGGGGGGTAACAATGAGCAGTTCTTC.

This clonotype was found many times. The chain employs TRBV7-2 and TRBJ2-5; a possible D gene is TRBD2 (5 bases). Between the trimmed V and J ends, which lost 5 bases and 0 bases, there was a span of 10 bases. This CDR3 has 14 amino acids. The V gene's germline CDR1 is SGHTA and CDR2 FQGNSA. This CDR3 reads CASSITRDQETQYF. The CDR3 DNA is TGTGCCAGCAGCATAACTAGAGACCAAGAGACCCAGTACTTC.

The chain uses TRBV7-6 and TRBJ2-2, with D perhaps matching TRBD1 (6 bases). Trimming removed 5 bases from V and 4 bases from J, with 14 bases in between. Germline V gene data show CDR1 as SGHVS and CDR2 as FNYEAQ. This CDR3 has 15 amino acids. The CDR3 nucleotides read TGTGCCAGCAGCCAAGGGGCAGGGGCCACCGGGGAGCTGTTTTTT. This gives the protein CASSQGAGATGELFF.

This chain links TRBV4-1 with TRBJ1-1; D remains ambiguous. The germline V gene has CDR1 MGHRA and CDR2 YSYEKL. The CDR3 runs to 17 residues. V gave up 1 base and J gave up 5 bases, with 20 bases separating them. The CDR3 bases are TGCGCCAGCAGCCAAGCCTCACCCGGTGTGGGAAGAACTGAAGCTTTCTTT. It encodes CASSQASPGVGRTEAFF.

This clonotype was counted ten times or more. The chain's CDR3 is CASSIVGGYSNQPQHF. In DNA, the CDR3 is TGTGCCAGTAGTATAGTGGGCGGTTATAGCAATCAGCCCCAGCATTTT. V and J are TRBV19 and TRBJ1-5, with D unclear. Per germline, CDR1 LNHDA and CDR2 SQIVND (reference sequence). V was trimmed by 1 base and J by 0 bases, leaving 10 bases between them. This CDR3 region has 16 residues.

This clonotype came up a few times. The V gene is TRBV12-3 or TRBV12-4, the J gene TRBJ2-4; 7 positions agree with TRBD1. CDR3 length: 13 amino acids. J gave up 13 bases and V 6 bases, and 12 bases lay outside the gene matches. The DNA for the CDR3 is TGTGCCAGCAGCCTCTATAAGTCGGGACAGCAGTACTTC. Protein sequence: CASSLYKSGQQYF.

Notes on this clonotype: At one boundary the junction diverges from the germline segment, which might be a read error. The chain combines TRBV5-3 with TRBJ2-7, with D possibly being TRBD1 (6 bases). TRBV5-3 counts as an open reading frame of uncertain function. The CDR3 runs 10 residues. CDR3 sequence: CASSGDRTLF. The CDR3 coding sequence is TGTGCCAGCAGTGGCGACAGGACGCTCTTC.

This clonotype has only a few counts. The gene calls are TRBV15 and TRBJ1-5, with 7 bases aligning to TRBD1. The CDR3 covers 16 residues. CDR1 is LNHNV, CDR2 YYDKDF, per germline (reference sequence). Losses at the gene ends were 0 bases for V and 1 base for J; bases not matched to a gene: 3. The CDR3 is CATSRDKGQSNQPQHF. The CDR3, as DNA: TGTGCCACCAGCAGAGATAAGGGACAGAGCAATCAGCCCCAGCATTTT.

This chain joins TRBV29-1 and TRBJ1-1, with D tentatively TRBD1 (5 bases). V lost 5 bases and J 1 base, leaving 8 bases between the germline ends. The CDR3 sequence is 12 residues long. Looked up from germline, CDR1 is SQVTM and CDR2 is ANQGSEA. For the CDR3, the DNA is TGCAGCGTTCTCCAGGGGAACACTGAAGCTTTCTTT. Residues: CSVLQGNTEAFF.

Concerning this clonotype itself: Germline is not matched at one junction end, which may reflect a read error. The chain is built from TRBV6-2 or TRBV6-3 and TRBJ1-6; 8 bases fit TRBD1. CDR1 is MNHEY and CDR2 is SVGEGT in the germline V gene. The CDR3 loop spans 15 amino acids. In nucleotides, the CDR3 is TGTGCCAACAGTAACCCGACAGGGGCCAATTCACCCCTCCACTTT. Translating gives CANSNPTGANSPLHF.